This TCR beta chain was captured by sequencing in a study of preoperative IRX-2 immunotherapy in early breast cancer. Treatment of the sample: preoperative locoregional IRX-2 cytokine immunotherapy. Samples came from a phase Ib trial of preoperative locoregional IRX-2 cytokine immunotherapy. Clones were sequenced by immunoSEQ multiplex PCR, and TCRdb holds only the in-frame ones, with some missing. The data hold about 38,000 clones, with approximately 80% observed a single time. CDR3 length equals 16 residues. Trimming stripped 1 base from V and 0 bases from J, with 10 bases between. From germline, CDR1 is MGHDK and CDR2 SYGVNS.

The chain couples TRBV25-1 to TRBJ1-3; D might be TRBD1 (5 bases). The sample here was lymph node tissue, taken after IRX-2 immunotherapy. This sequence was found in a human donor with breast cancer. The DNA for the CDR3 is TGTGCCAGCAGTGAATTCGGGACTCTCTCTGGAAACACCATATATTTT. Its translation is CASSEFGTLSGNTIYF.